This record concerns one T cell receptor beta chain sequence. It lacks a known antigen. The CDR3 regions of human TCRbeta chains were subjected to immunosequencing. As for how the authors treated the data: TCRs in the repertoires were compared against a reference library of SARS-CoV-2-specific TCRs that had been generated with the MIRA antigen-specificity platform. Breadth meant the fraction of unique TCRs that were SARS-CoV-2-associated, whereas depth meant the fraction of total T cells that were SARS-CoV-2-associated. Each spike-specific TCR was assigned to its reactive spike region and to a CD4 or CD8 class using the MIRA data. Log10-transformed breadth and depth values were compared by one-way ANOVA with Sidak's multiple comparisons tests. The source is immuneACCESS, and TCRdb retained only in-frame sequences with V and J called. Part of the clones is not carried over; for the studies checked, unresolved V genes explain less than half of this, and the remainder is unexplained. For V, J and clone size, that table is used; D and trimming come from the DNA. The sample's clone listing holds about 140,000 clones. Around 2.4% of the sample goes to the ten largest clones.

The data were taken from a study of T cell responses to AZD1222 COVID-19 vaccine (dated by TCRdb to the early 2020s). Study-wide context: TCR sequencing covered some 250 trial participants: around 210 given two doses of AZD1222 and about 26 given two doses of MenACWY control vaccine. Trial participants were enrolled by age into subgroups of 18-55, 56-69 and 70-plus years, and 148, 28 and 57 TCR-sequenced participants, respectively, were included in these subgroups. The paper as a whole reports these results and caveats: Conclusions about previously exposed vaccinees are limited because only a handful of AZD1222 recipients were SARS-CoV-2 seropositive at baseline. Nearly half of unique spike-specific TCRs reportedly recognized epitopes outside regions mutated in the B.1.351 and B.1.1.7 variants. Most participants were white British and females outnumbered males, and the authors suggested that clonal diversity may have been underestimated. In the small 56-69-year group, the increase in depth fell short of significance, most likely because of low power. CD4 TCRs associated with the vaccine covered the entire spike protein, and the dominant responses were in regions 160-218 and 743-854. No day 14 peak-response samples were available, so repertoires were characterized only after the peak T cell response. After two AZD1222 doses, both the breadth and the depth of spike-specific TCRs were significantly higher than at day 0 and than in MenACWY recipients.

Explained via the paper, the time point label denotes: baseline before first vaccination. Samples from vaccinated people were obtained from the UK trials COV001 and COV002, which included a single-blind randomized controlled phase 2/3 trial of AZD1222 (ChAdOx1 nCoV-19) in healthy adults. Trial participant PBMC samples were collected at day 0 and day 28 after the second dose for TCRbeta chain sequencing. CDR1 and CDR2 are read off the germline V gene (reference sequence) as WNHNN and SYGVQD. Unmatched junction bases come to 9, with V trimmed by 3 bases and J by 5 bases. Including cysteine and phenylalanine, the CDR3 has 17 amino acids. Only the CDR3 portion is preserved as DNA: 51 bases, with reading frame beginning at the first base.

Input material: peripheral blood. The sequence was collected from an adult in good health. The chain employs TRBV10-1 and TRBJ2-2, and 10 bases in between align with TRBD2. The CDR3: CASSETSGASGTGELFF. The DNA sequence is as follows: TGCGCCAGCAGTGAAACTAGCGGGGCCTCTGGGACCGGGGAGCTGTTTTTT.